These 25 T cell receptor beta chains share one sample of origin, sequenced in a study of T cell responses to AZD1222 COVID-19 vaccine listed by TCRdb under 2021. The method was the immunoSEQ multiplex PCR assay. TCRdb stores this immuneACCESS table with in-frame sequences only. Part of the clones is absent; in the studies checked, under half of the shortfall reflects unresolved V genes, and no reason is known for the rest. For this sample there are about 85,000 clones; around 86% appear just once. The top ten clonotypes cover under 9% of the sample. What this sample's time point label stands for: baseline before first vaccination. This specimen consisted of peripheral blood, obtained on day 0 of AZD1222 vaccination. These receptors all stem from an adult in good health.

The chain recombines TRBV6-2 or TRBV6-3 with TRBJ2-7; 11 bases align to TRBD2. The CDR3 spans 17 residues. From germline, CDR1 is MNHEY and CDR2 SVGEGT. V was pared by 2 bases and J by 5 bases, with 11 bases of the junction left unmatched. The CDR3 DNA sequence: TGTGCCAGCAGTTACCCACTCCTAGCGGGAGGTATCGACGAGCAGTACTTC. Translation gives CASSYPLLAGGIDEQYF.

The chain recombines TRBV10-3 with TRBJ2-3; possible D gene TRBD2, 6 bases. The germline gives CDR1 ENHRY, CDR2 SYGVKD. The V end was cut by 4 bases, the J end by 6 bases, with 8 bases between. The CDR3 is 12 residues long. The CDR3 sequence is CAISGGEDTQYF. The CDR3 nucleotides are TGTGCCATCAGTGGGGGGGAGGATACGCAGTATTTT.

CDR3 DNA sequence: TGTGCCAGCAGCCAAGGACGGGGACGAGGTGATTCGGCCCTCCACTTT. As protein: CASSQGRGRGDSALHF. The chain joins TRBV4-2 to TRBJ1-6, with D possibly matching TRBD1 (5 bases). This CDR3 is built from 16 residues. V lost 1 base and J lost 14, with 21 bases in between. Germline-derived CDR1 and CDR2 are LGHNA and YNFKEQ.

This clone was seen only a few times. This chain's CDR3 is CASSTGTGLVGYTF. DNA of the CDR3: TGTGCCAGCAGCACAGGGACAGGGCTAGTCGGCTACACCTTC. V and J are TRBV5-4 and TRBJ1-2; TRBD1 aligns across 9 bases. CDR1 and CDR2 (germline): SGHNT, YYREEE (reference sequence). Unmatched junction bases numbered 9, after V lost 4 bases and J lost 8 bases. The CDR3 loop spans 14 amino acids.

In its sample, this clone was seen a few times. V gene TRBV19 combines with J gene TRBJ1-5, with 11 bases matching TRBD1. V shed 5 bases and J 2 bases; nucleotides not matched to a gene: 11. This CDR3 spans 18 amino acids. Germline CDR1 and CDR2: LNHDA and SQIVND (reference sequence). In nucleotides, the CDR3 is TGTGCCAGTAGTCCCCCGGGACAGGGGGTTGGGGGCAATCAGCCCCAGCATTTT. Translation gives CASSPPGQGVGGNQPQHF.

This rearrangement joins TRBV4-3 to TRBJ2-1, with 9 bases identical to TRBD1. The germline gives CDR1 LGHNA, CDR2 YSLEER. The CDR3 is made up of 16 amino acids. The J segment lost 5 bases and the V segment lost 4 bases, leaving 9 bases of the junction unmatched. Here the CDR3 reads CASSLNTGGAHNEQFF. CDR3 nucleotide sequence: TGCGCCAGCAGCCTCAATACAGGGGGCGCGCACAATGAGCAGTTCTTC.

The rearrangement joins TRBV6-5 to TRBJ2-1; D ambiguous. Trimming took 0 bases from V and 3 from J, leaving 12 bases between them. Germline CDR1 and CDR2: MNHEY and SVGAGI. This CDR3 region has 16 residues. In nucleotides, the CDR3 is TGTGCCAGCAGTTACTCGTTCCAGAGATACTACAATGAGCAGTTCTTC. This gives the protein CASSYSFQRYYNEQFF.

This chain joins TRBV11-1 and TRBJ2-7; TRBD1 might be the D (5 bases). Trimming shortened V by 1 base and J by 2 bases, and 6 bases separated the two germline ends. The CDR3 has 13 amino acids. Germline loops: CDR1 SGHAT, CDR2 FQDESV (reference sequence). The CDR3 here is CASSLGQPYEQYF. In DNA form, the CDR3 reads TGTGCCAGCAGCTTAGGACAGCCCTACGAGCAGTACTTC.

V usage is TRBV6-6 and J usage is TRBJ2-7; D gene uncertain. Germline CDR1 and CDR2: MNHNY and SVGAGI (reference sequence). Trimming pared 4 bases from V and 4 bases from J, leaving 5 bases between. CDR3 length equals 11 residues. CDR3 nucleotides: TGTGCCAGCAGTTCGCTTTACGAGCAGTACTTC. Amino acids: CASSSLYEQYF.

For the CDR3, the DNA is TGCGCCAGCTTTCCTCCAGACCGTAATGAGCAGTTCTTC. It is translated as CASFPPDRNEQFF. The chain joins TRBV10-2 to TRBJ2-1; no definite D call. Germline loops: CDR1 WSHSY, CDR2 SAAADI. The CDR3 loop spans 13 amino acids. Trimming removed 8 bases at V and 7 bases at J, with 15 bases between.

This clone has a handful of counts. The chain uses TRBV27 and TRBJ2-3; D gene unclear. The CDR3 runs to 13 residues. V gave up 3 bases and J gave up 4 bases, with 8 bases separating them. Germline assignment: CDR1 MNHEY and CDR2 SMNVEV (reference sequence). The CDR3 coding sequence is TGTGCCAGCAGTTTGATAACGGCAGATACGCAGTATTTT. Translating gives CASSLITADTQYF.

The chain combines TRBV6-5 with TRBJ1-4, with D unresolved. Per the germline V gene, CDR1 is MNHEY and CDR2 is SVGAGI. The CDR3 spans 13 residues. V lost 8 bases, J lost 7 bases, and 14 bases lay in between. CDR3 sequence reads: CASGRQAREKLFF. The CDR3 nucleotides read TGTGCCAGCGGTCGGCAGGCTCGTGAAAAACTGTTTTTT.

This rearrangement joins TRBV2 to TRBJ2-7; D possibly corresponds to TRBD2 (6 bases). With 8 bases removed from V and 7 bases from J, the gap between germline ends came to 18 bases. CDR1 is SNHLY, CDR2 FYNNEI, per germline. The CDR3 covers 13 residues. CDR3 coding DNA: TGTGCCAGCGGAGGGGTGAGAGTTGCGGAGCAGTACTTC. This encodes CASGGVRVAEQYF. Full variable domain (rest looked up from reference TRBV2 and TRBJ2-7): EPEVTQTPSHQVTQMGQEVILRCVPISNHLYFYWYRQILGQKVEFLVSFYNNEISEKSEIFDDQFSVERPDGSNFTLKIRSTKLEDSAMYFCASGGVRVAEQYFGPGTRLTVT.

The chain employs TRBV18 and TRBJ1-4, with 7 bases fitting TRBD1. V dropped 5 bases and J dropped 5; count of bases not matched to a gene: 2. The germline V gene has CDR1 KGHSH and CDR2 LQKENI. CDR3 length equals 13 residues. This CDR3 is CASSTGVNEKLFF. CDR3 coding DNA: TGTGCCAGCTCAACAGGGGTAAATGAAAAACTGTTTTTT.

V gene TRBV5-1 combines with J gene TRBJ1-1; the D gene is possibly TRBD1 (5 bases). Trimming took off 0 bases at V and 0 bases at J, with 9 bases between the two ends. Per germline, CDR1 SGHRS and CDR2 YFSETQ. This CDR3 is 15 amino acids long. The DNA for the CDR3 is TGCGCCAGCAGCTTGGACAGGCTGGTGAACACTGAAGCTTTCTTT. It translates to CASSLDRLVNTEAFF.

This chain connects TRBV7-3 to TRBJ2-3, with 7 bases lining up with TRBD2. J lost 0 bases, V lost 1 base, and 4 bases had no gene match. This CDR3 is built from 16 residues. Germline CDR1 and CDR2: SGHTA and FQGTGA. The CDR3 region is CASSLNRGVSTDTQYF. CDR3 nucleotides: TGTGCCAGCAGCTTAAATCGGGGGGTTAGCACAGATACGCAGTATTTT.

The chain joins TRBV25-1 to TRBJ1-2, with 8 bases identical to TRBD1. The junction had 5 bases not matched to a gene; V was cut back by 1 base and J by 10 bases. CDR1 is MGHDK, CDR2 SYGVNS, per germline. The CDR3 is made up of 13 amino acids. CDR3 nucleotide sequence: TGTGCCAGCAGTGAATGGGACAGGAGCTACTACACCTTC. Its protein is CASSEWDRSYYTF.

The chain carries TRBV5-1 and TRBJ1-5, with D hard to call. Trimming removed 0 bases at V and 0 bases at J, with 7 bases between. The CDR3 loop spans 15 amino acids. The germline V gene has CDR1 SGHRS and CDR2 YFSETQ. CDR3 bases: TGCGCCAGCAGCTTGGCCGGATATAGCAATCAGCCCCAGCATTTT. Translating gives CASSLAGYSNQPQHF.

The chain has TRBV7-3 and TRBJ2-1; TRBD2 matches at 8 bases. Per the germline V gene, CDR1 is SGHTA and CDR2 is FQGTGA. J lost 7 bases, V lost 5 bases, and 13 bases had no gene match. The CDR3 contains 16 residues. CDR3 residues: CASSPGGSGSANEQFF. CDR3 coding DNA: TGTGCCAGCAGCCCCGGGGGGAGCGGGAGCGCGAATGAGCAGTTCTTC.

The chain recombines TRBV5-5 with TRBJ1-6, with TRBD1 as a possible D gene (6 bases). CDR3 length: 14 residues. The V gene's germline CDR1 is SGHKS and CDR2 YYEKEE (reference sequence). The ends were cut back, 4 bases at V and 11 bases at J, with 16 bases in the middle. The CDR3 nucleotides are TGTGCCAGCAGCCTAGGGGGTCCTGGTACACCCCTCCACTTT. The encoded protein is CASSLGGPGTPLHF.

The DNA for the CDR3 is TGTGCCAGCAGCCAAGATAGAACCCCAGGGAGCGAAAAACTGTTTTTT. Its translation is CASSQDRTPGSEKLFF. The chain employs TRBV3-1 (or the pseudogene TRBV3-2) and TRBJ1-4; the D gene is possibly TRBD1 (5 bases). In germline, CDR1 is LGHDT, CDR2 YNNKEL (reference sequence). V was trimmed by 0 bases and J by 8 bases, leaving 16 bases between them. CDR3 length: 16 residues.

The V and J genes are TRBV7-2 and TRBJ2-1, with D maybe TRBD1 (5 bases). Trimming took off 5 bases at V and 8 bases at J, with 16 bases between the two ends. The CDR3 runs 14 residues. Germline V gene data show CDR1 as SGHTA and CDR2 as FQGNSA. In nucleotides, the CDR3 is TGTGCCAGCAGCCCCCCGGGCAGGGTGGATGAGCAGTTCTTC. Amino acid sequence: CASSPPGRVDEQFF. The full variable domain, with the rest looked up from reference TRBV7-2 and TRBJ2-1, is GAGVSQSPSNKVTEKGKDVELRCDPISGHTALYWYRQSLGQGLEFLIYFQGNSAPDKSGLPSDRFSAERTGGSVSTLTIQRTQQEDSAVYLCASSPPGRVDEQFFGPGTRLTVL.

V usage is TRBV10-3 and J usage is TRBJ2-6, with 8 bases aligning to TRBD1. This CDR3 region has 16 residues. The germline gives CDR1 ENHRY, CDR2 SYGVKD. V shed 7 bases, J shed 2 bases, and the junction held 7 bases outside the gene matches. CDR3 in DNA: TGTGCCATCACGGGTCAGGGGGCGACTGGGGCCAACGTCCTGACTTTC. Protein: CAITGQGATGANVLTF.

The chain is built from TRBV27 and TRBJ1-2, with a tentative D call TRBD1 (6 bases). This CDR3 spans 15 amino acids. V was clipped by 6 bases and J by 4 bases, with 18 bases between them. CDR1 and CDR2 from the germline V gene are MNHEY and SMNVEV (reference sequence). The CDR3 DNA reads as TGTGCCAGCAGGTGGACAGTCTCTACCGCCTATGGCTACACCTTC. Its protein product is CASRWTVSTAYGYTF.

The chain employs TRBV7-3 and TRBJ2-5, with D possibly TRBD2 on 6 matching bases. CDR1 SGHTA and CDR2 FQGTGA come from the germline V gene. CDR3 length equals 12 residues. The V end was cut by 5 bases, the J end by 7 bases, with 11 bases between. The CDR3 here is CASSPSGGTQYF. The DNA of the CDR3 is TGTGCCAGCAGCCCCTCCGGGGGGACCCAGTACTTC.